This TCR beta chain stems from a study of PD-1 blockade in classical Hodgkin lymphoma. Brentuximab vedotin exposure varied among the patients, all of whom had relapsed after autologous stem cell transplantation. Profiled with immunoSEQ multiplex PCR; TCRdb holds only in-frame clones, not every one. This sample yields about 110,000 clones, of which approximately 90% are seen a single time; nearly 20% belongs to the top ten. In regard to this clone: Its matching antigen is unknown.

Study-level findings and limits: Before treatment, complete responders showed about the same diversity as newly diagnosed patients. TCR diversity at baseline was reported to be reduced in newly diagnosed patients relative to healthy donors.

The V gene's germline CDR1 is SGDLS and CDR2 YYNGEE. With 4 bases removed from V and 6 bases from J, the gap between germline ends came to 15 bases. This CDR3 contains 14 residues. The receptor was isolated from a human donor with classical Hodgkin lymphoma. The source was peripheral blood mononuclear cells (PBMCs), collected before the second cycle of nivolumab. The rearrangement joins TRBV9 to TRBJ2-3, with D unresolved. The CDR3 sequence: CASSLRARRDTQYF. CDR3 nucleotide sequence: TGTGCCAGCAGCCTTCGGGCCAGAAGGGATACGCAGTATTTT.